What follows are 25 T cell receptor beta chains derived from one specimen sequenced in a study of beta chain features in type 1 diabetes. Every isolated RNA sample was fully reverse transcribed, so sequencing captured expressed TCRB transcripts. Measured with immunoSEQ multiplex PCR; TCRdb has only the in-frame clones, and not every one. The repertoire holds hundreds of thousands of clones, about an eighth seen once, with around 0.022% in the top ten. These receptors' antigens are unknown. General study points: Shortening that was moderate but significant affected the TCRB CDR3s of Type 1 diabetes patients in all four CD4+ subsets.

Input material: naive CD4+ T cells from blood. The receptors shown here come from a man younger than 30 with type 1 diabetes.

The chain links TRBV6-1 to TRBJ2-1, with 7 bases aligning to TRBD1. The CDR3 extends over 16 amino acids. Germline V gene data show CDR1 as MNHNS and CDR2 as SASEGT. The junction had 11 bases not matched to a gene; V was cut back by 6 bases and J by 3 bases. The CDR3 nucleotides are TGTGCCAGCAGGGAAAGTGGGACAGTTTTCTACAATGAGCAGTTCTTC. This sequence encodes CASRESGTVFYNEQFF.

This chain's CDR3 is CSVTSLPDTQYF. Written as DNA, the CDR3 is TGCAGCGTTACATCCCTGCCGGATACGCAGTATTTT. The rearrangement uses TRBV29-1 and TRBJ2-3; the D is unclear. V was shortened by 5 bases and J by 6 bases, with 12 bases between the two germline ends. This CDR3 contains 12 residues. The V gene's germline CDR1 is SQVTM and CDR2 ANQGSEA.

There are a few counts of this clone. The chain joins TRBV30 to TRBJ1-1, with D possibly TRBD1 on 5 matching bases. This CDR3 has 18 residues. Looked up from germline, CDR1 is GTSNPN and CDR2 is SVGIG (reference sequence). The V end was cut by 7 bases, the J end by 0 bases, with 27 bases between. CDR3 coding DNA: TGTGCCTCCAAACCACAAGGGACCCCAGAAGGCATGAACACTGAAGCTTTCTTT. It yields the protein CASKPQGTPEGMNTEAFF.

This clone was counted a few times. Other DNA sequences in this specimen translate into the identical CDR3. The rearrangement uses TRBV19 and TRBJ2-3; D uncertain. The CDR3 loop spans 12 amino acids. From germline, CDR1 is LNHDA and CDR2 SQIVND (reference sequence). V was cut by 4 bases and J by 4 bases, with 6 bases left in between. CDR3 bases: TGTGCCAGTAGTACGAGTGCAGATACGCAGTATTTT. Translating gives CASSTSADTQYF.

This clone was seen more than once but under ten times. The chain has TRBV6-5 and TRBJ1-6, with 7 bases lining up with TRBD1. V trimming: 7 bases; J trimming: 9 bases; junction bases outside the gene matches: 12. This CDR3 contains 15 residues. Germline CDR1 and CDR2: MNHEY and SVGAGI. CDR3 nucleotide sequence: TGTGCCAGCAAGACGGACAGGTCTGGATTTTCACCCCTCCACTTT. Translating it yields CASKTDRSGFSPLHF.

This clone was found a few times. The chain combines TRBV23-1 with TRBJ2-5; TRBD1 matches at 7 bases. TRBV23-1 falls under the ORF class, with uncertain function. The CDR3 totals 17 residues. J was trimmed by 5 bases and V by 0 bases; bases with no gene match: 12. Here the CDR3 DNA reads TGCGCCAGCAGTCAATCTAGGACAGGTGGTGGGGGTGAGACCCAGTACTTC. Translated: CASSQSRTGGGGETQYF.

This chain connects TRBV6-6 to TRBJ2-5; either TRBD1 or TRBD2 may fit D (6 bases each). CDR3 size: 16 residues. The germline V gene encodes CDR1 MNHNY and CDR2 SVGAGI (reference sequence). V lost 6 bases and J lost 5, with 22 bases in between. The CDR3 here is CASRHPSLGGDETQYF. CDR3 coding DNA: TGTGCCAGCAGACACCCTTCTCTCGGGGGCGATGAGACCCAGTACTTC.

The V gene is TRBV19, the J gene TRBJ2-1; the D is unclear. The CDR3 covers 15 residues. Germline CDR1 reads LNHDA; CDR2 reads SQIVND (reference sequence). V gave up 7 bases and J gave up 0 bases, with 13 bases separating them. CDR3 protein: CASTPPWGSYNEQFF. The CDR3 DNA sequence: TGTGCCAGTACCCCTCCGTGGGGCTCCTACAATGAGCAGTTCTTC.

This clone has more than one count but fewer than ten. The V call is TRBV30, the J call TRBJ1-2; 8 bases are shared with TRBD1. With 8 bases clipped from V and 4 bases from J, the junction kept 3 bases outside the gene matches. CDR1 GTSNPN and CDR2 SVGIG come from the germline V gene (reference sequence). There are 11 residues in the CDR3. The CDR3 nucleotides are TGTGCCCGAGGACAGGGCTATGGCTACACCTTC. Translating it yields CARGQGYGYTF.

V and J are TRBV14 and TRBJ1-3, with D unclear. Germline assignment: CDR1 SGHDN and CDR2 FVKESK. There are 15 residues in the CDR3. V was shortened by 1 base and J by 0 bases, with 7 bases between the two germline ends. In DNA form, the CDR3 reads TGTGCCAGCAGCCAAGGTGGGCACTCTGGAAACACCATATATTTT. Translation: CASSQGGHSGNTIYF.

The gene calls are TRBV10-1 and TRBJ2-5; D is ambiguous. V was shortened by 0 bases and J by 5 bases, with 7 bases between the two germline ends. CDR1 WNHNN and CDR2 SYGVQD come from the germline V gene (reference sequence). The CDR3 loop spans 13 amino acids. CDR3 nucleotides: TGCGCCAGCAGTGAGTCCGTATGGGAGACCCAGTACTTC. Protein sequence: CASSESVWETQYF.

The V and J genes are TRBV6-5 and TRBJ2-1; 11 bases agree with TRBD2. Trimming cost V 6 bases and J 4 bases; bases outside gene matches: 5. In germline, CDR1 is MNHEY, CDR2 SVGAGI. The CDR3 has 15 amino acids. CDR3 in DNA: TGTGCCAGCAGAGCAGGACTAGCGGGTTACAATGAGCAGTTCTTC. As protein: CASRAGLAGYNEQFF.

This clone was picked up a small number of times. The genes are TRBV9 and TRBJ2-5, with a tentative D call TRBD2 (5 bases). The end of the DNA fits TRBJ2-7 better, so the J call may be wrong. CDR3 length: 13 amino acids. The germline V gene has CDR1 SGDLS and CDR2 YYNGEE. The CDR3 DNA follows: TGTGCCAGCAGCGTGGACTTGGGCTACGAGCAGTACTTC. This encodes CASSVDLGYEQYF.

The rearrangement uses TRBV6-5 and TRBJ2-2, with D perhaps matching TRBD1 (6 bases). Trimming removed 5 bases from V and 0 bases from J, with 10 bases in between. The CDR3 has 15 amino acids. The germline V gene has CDR1 MNHEY and CDR2 SVGAGI. The CDR3 DNA sequence: TGTGCCAGCAGTCGACAGGTGGCGAACACCGGGGAGCTGTTTTTT. Amino acids: CASSRQVANTGELFF.

The chain uses TRBV19 and TRBJ2-7, with 9 bases lining up with TRBD1. Germline lookup yields CDR1 LNHDA and CDR2 SQIVND (reference sequence). The CDR3 is made up of 15 amino acids. V gave up 5 bases and J gave up 1 base; unmatched junction bases: 6. The CDR3 DNA is TGTGCCAGTAGTTCGGGACAGGGAGGATCCTACGAGCAGTACTTC. Translated, it gives CASSSGQGGSYEQYF.

The chain couples TRBV19 to TRBJ1-4; 8 nucleotides line up with TRBD1. The CDR3 covers 14 residues. Losses at the gene ends were 4 bases for V and 4 bases for J; bases not matched to a gene: 2. In germline, CDR1 is LNHDA, CDR2 SQIVND (reference sequence). CDR3 sequence: CASSRGQGNEKLFF. The CDR3 DNA is TGTGCCAGTAGTAGAGGACAGGGTAATGAAAAACTGTTTTTT.

This clone was observed a handful of times. V usage is TRBV7-8 and J usage is TRBJ2-3, with D tentatively TRBD2 (5 bases). V shed 0 bases and J shed 4 bases, with 11 bases lying between them. The CDR3 spans 15 residues. Germline-derived CDR1 and CDR2 are SGHVS and FQNEAQ. CDR3 loop: CASSLAWLAADTQYF. CDR3 DNA: TGTGCCAGCAGCTTAGCGTGGCTAGCTGCAGATACGCAGTATTTT.

The chain uses TRBV29-1 and TRBJ1-3; D is possibly TRBD1 (6 bases). The V and J ends lost 6 bases and 2 bases respectively, with 11 bases between them. The germline gives CDR1 SQVTM, CDR2 ANQGSEA. This CDR3 is built from 13 residues. The CDR3 region has the DNA TGCAGCGTAGCCGGGGGCCCTGGAAACACCATATATTTT. It specifies CSVAGGPGNTIYF.

Here the CDR3 DNA reads TGTGCCACCAGCAGGGGCGGGGCCATCACAGATACGCAGTATTTT. This encodes CATSRGGAITDTQYF. This chain connects TRBV15 to TRBJ2-3; D might be TRBD2 (6 bases). The V and J ends lost 3 bases and 2 bases respectively, with 12 bases between them. Per germline, CDR1 LNHNV and CDR2 YYDKDF (reference sequence). CDR3 length: 15 residues.

DNA for the CDR3: TGTGCCAGCAGCCTCCCGGGACTAGCGAGCACAGATACGCAGTATTTT. The encoded protein is CASSLPGLASTDTQYF. The J gene is TRBJ2-3, the V gene TRBV7-9, with 10 nucleotides matching TRBD2. This CDR3 is built from 16 residues. CDR1 is SEHNR, CDR2 FQNEAQ, per germline (reference sequence). The V gene end was trimmed by 5 bases and the J gene end by 0 bases; junction bases not matched to a gene: 5.

This clone was seen more than once but under ten times. The genes are TRBV10-3 and TRBJ1-2, with 8 bases fitting TRBD1. Germline CDR1 is ENHRY and CDR2 is SYGVKD. The V segment lost 10 bases and the J segment 0 bases; nucleotides outside the gene matches: 7. This CDR3 contains 14 residues. The CDR3 here is CASEGTGPNYGYTF. The CDR3 DNA follows: TGTGCCAGCGAAGGGACAGGCCCTAACTATGGCTACACCTTC.

This clone turned up a few times. The V and J genes are TRBV11-2 and TRBJ2-1; 8 bases fit TRBD1. The CDR3 contains 15 residues. Germline assignment: CDR1 SGHAT and CDR2 FQNNGV. Trimming at V came to 3 bases and at J to 2 bases, leaving 3 bases not matched to a gene. In DNA, the CDR3 is TGTGCCAGCAGCTTCAACAGGGGGGCCTACAATGAGCAGTTCTTC. It specifies CASSFNRGAYNEQFF.

This clone turned up a few times. The chain recombines TRBV13 with TRBJ1-3; TRBD1 is a possible D gene (6 bases). V was shortened by 3 bases and J by 0 bases, with 12 bases between the two germline ends. Germline CDR1 reads PRHDT; CDR2 reads FYEKMQ (reference sequence). This CDR3 comprises 16 residues. CDR3 bases: TGTGCCAGCAGCTTCGTGAGGACAGCCTCTGGAAACACCATATATTTT. Translated: CASSFVRTASGNTIYF.

The chain employs TRBV28 and TRBJ1-4, with unresolved D. V gave up 7 bases and J gave up 1 base, with 10 bases separating them. Germline V CDR1 and CDR2: MDHEN, SYDVKM. The CDR3 totals 14 residues. DNA for the CDR3: TGTGCCAGCACCCTCGGAGTAACTAATGAAAAACTGTTTTTT. This sequence encodes CASTLGVTNEKLFF.

The gene calls are TRBV4-1 and TRBJ2-7; D is perhaps TRBD2 (5 bases). The CDR3 runs 14 residues. V was cut by 3 bases and J by 3 bases, with 12 bases left in between. Germline-derived CDR1 and CDR2 are MGHRA and YSYEKL. CDR3 residues: CASSHLREDYEQYF. CDR3 in DNA: TGCGCCAGCAGCCACCTCCGGGAAGACTACGAGCAGTACTTC.